The 2 T cell receptor beta chains below come from one sample, sequenced in a study of blood T cell repertoires in COVID-19. The protocol was immunoSEQ multiplex PCR, while the TCRdb copy is restricted to in-frame clones and leaves out a portion. The table records approximately 63,000 clones, roughly 80% of them present only once. Sequencing was performed on peripheral blood. Receptor source: a woman in her sixties or seventies with acute or convalescent COVID-19.

This sequence joins TRBV9 and TRBJ2-1, with D tentatively TRBD1 (5 bases). V gave up 6 bases and J gave up 7 bases, with 14 bases separating them. CDR1 and CDR2 (germline): SGDLS, YYNGEE. This CDR3 contains 13 residues. The CDR3 DNA reads TGTGCCAGCACCCAGGCAGGGAAAAATGAGCAGTTCTTC. Translating gives CASTQAGKNEQFF.

This chain connects TRBV3-1 (or the pseudogene TRBV3-2) to TRBJ2-3; tentatively, D is TRBD2 (6 bases). The germline V and J ends were trimmed by 1 base and 6 bases, with 11 bases remaining between them. The CDR3 contains 14 residues. Germline V gives CDR1 LGHDT, CDR2 YNNKEL (reference sequence). The CDR3 loop is CASSQGTMVDTQYF. The CDR3 DNA reads as TGTGCCAGCAGCCAAGGGACTATGGTCGATACGCAGTATTTT.